This T cell receptor (beta chain) was recorded in a study of human T cells and chemical hapten exposure. Across the study: It was small differences in pooled library volume that mainly caused per-sample TCR yields to vary.

The time point denotes: pre-sensitization, week 0. Treatment noted: therapeutic diphenylcyclopropenone sensitization with weekly scalp DPC. CDR3 length: 12 amino acids. V was pared by 5 bases and J by 1 base, with 8 bases between. From germline, CDR1 is SQVTM and CDR2 ANQGSEA. In the authors' methods: Counting gave a median of 95,638 TCRs per sample, with values ranging from about 20,000 to 750,000. TCRdb reprocessed the RACE reads with MiXCR, giving one entry per CDR3 protein. These V and J calls rely on TCRdb rather than the paper's analysis. The table shows roughly 380,000 distinct CDR3 sequences, with 5.1% occurring only once. This clonotype was detected many times.

The material sequenced was whole blood, taken in connection with sensitization to the hapten diphenylcyclopropenone (DPC). The rearrangement uses TRBV29-1 and TRBJ2-5, with D tentatively TRBD2 (6 bases). The origin of this receptor is a woman aged 45 to 65 with alopecia areata. Some clones in this sample may be carry-over from other donors' samples. The CDR3 DNA is TGCAGCGTTTCGGGGGTCCAAGAGACCCAGTACTTC. Protein: CSVSGVQETQYF.